The 17 T cell receptor beta chains given below trace back to one sample, sequenced in a study of T-cell memory formation after mild COVID-19. A single record per CDR3 protein comes from TCRdb applying MiXCR to the 5' RACE reads. The profile covers around 55,000 distinct CDR3 sequences, with roughly 9.5% appearing a single time and more than 0.95% taken by the ten largest. The material sequenced was PBMCs or a T cell subset sorted from them (not recorded which). The receptors derive from a young man who had mild COVID-19 (a few samples of this study predate the infection). Cell type and time point are not known.

This clonotype has only a few counts. The V gene is TRBV20-1, the J gene TRBJ2-5; 10 nucleotides match TRBD2. Germline V lookup: CDR1 DFQATT, CDR2 SNEGSKA (reference sequence). CDR3 length: 14 amino acids. V was pared by 7 bases and J by 5 bases, with 10 bases of the junction left unmatched. The CDR3 reads CSVIALAGEETQYF. The CDR3 nucleotides read TGCAGTGTCATAGCCCTAGCGGGGGAGGAGACCCAGTACTTC.

This clonotype was detected a few times. The rearrangement uses TRBV7-9 and TRBJ2-3, with D perhaps matching TRBD1 (5 bases). The CDR3 has 14 residues. The ends were cut back, 5 bases at V and 6 bases at J, with 15 bases in the middle. Germline V gene data show CDR1 as SEHNR and CDR2 as FQNEAQ (reference sequence). CDR3 sequence (DNA): TGTGCCAGCAGCCCTTCGTTTGGGGCGGATACGCAGTATTTT. As protein: CASSPSFGADTQYF.

This clonotype has just a few counts. This chain uses TRBV4-3 with TRBJ1-2; D is ambiguous. V gave up 0 bases and J gave up 7 bases, with 9 bases separating them. The CDR3 extends over 13 amino acids. Germline V gives CDR1 LGHNA, CDR2 YSLEER. Written as DNA, the CDR3 is TGCGCCAGCAGCCAAGAGACCTGGGGTGGCTACACCTTC. Translated: CASSQETWGGYTF.

The J gene is TRBJ2-3, the V gene TRBV7-2, with 10 bases lining up with TRBD2. J gave up 3 bases and V 5 bases, and 8 bases lay outside the gene matches. Germline V gives CDR1 SGHTA, CDR2 FQGNSA. The CDR3 length is 16 residues. CDR3 nucleotide sequence: TGTGCCAGCAGCCTCGTAGCGGGGGGTCTAACAGATACGCAGTATTTT. Protein sequence: CASSLVAGGLTDTQYF.

This clonotype was seen a handful of times. The chain employs TRBV5-1 and TRBJ2-7; no reliable D call. The CDR3 is 12 residues long. The ends were cut back, 0 bases at V and 7 bases at J, with 8 bases in the middle. Germline-derived CDR1 and CDR2 are SGHRS and YFSETQ. The CDR3 region is CASSLEGEEQYF. CDR3 nucleotide sequence: TGCGCCAGCAGCTTGGAAGGCGAAGAGCAGTACTTC.

The chain combines TRBV30 with TRBJ1-1; tentative D call: TRBD1 (5 bases). Per the germline V gene, CDR1 is GTSNPN and CDR2 is SVGIG (reference sequence). The CDR3 loop spans 11 amino acids. Trimming pared 0 bases from V and 11 bases from J, leaving 10 bases between. This CDR3 reads CAWSVQGSAFF. The CDR3 bases are TGTGCCTGGAGTGTTCAGGGATCGGCTTTCTTT.

Only a few counts were recorded for this clonotype. The chain links TRBV7-2 to TRBJ1-2; no clear D. Per germline, CDR1 SGHTA and CDR2 FQGNSA. Trimming left V 3 bases short and J 6 bases short, with 23 bases between. The CDR3 is 17 amino acids. CDR3 DNA sequence: TGTGCCAGCAGCTTCTGGGGAGGAGTTGGTGACTCCGATGGCTACACCTTC. Translated, it gives CASSFWGGVGDSDGYTF.

This clonotype appeared many times. The rearrangement uses TRBV5-1 and TRBJ2-5; D is ambiguous. V lost 1 base and J lost 2, with 9 bases in between. This CDR3 comprises 14 residues. The V gene's germline CDR1 is SGHRS and CDR2 YFSETQ. CDR3 sequence reads: CASSLMTTQETQYF. CDR3 in DNA: TGCGCCAGCAGCTTGATGACAACTCAAGAGACCCAGTACTTC.

This clonotype was counted only a few times. CDR3 region: CASSSQGQRTSGGSSYNEQFF. DNA for the CDR3: TGTGCCAGCAGCTCCCAGGGACAGCGGACTAGCGGGGGTTCCTCCTACAATGAGCAGTTCTTC. This rearrangement joins TRBV7-3 to TRBJ2-1; 13 bases agree with TRBD2. Trimming removed 4 bases from V and 0 bases from J; junction bases left unmatched: 15. There are 21 residues in the CDR3. Germline V CDR1 and CDR2: SGHTA, FQGTGA.

The V and J genes are TRBV7-2 and TRBJ1-2; D might be TRBD1 (6 bases). The CDR3 loop spans 14 amino acids. V gave up 1 base and J gave up 2 bases, with 8 bases separating them. CDR1 and CDR2 (germline): SGHTA, FQGNSA. CDR3 DNA: TGTGCCAGCAGCTTAGTTGGGACAAACTATGGCTACACCTTC. This codes for CASSLVGTNYGYTF.

The chain uses TRBV5-4 and TRBJ2-7; D remains unclear. Per the germline V gene, CDR1 is SGHNT and CDR2 is YYREEE (reference sequence). The CDR3 is 15 residues long. V dropped 0 bases and J dropped 7 bases, with 17 bases sitting between them. CDR3 residues: CASSLVRTAGVEQYF. CDR3 DNA: TGTGCCAGCAGCTTGGTGCGGACCGCCGGAGTTGAGCAGTACTTC.

This chain joins TRBV7-9 and TRBJ2-1; 7 bases are shared with TRBD1. The CDR3 runs to 13 residues. Germline-derived CDR1 and CDR2 are SEHNR and FQNEAQ (reference sequence). The V and J ends lost 5 bases and 5 bases, in that order; junction bases with no gene match: 3. CDR3 coding DNA: TGTGCCAGCAGCCCGGGACAGAACAATGAGCAGTTCTTC. Translating gives CASSPGQNNEQFF.

Ten or more counts support this clonotype. In nucleotides, the CDR3 is TGTGCCATCAGTGGGGGGCGGGACAGGGCGTCCGAGCAGTACTTC. Translation: CAISGGRDRASEQYF. The V gene is TRBV10-3, the J gene TRBJ2-7; 9 bases agree with TRBD1. Germline lookup yields CDR1 ENHRY and CDR2 SYGVKD. This CDR3 has 15 residues. With 4 bases clipped from V and 6 bases from J, the junction kept 10 bases outside the gene matches.

The chain joins TRBV10-3 to TRBJ1-2; 10 positions agree with TRBD1. Per germline, CDR1 ENHRY and CDR2 SYGVKD. This CDR3 region has 11 residues. Trimming removed 11 bases from V and 7 bases from J; junction bases left unmatched: 4. The CDR3 DNA follows: TGTGCCCTAGGACAGGGGGTTGGCTACACCTTC. This gives the protein CALGQGVGYTF.

A few counts support this clonotype. This sequence joins TRBV24-1 and TRBJ2-2, with 10 bases matching TRBD2. This CDR3 region has 17 residues. Trimming at V came to 9 bases and at J to 1 base, leaving 10 bases not matched to a gene. CDR1 is KGHDR and CDR2 is SFDVKD in the germline V gene. The CDR3 coding sequence is TGTGCCACCCAAGGCCTAGCGGGGGCCAGGAACACCGGGGAGCTGTTTTTT. Encoded protein: CATQGLAGARNTGELFF.

The J gene is TRBJ1-1, the V gene TRBV7-9; TRBD1 might be the D (5 bases). Trimming shortened V by 1 base and J by 4 bases, and 16 bases separated the two germline ends. Germline V gene sequence: CDR1 SEHNR, CDR2 FQNEAQ (reference sequence). The CDR3 is made up of 16 amino acids. The CDR3 reads CASSLGGALSITEAFF. The CDR3 DNA reads TGTGCCAGCAGCTTAGGCGGGGCTTTATCTATCACTGAAGCTTTCTTT.

The chain carries TRBV6-1 and TRBJ2-3, with D possibly called TRBD1 or TRBD2 (5 bases each). Looked up from germline, CDR1 is MNHNS and CDR2 is SASEGT. V was cut by 2 bases and J by 1 base, with 10 bases left in between. This CDR3 comprises 15 residues. CDR3 bases: TGTGCCAGCAGTGAATCGAGGGACCGCACAGATACGCAGTATTTT. Translating gives CASSESRDRTDTQYF.